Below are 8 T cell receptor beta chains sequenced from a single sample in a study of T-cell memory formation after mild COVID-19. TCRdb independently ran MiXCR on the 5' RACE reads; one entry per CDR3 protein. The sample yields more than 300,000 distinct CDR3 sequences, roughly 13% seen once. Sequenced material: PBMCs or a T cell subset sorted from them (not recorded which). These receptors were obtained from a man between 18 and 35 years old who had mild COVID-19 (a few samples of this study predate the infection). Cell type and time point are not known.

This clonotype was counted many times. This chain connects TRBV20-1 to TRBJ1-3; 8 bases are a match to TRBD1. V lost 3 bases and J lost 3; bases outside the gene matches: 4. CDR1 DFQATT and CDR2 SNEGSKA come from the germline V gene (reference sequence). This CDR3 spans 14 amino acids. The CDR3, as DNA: TGCAGTGCTAGGGACAGGGAGTATGGAAACACCATATATTTT. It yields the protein CSARDREYGNTIYF.

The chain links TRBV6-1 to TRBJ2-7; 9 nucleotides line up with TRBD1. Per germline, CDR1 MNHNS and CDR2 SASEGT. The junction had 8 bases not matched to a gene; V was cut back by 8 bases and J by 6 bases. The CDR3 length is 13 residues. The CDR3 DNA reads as TGTGCCAGCCCGGGACAGGGAGGGTCCGAGCAGTACTTC. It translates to CASPGQGGSEQYF.

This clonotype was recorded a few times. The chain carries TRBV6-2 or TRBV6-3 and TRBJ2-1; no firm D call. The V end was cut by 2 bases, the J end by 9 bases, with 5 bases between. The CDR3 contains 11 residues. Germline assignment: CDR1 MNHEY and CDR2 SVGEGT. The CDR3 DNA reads TGTGCCAGCAGTTACAGCTGTGAGCAGTTCTTC. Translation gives CASSYSCEQFF.

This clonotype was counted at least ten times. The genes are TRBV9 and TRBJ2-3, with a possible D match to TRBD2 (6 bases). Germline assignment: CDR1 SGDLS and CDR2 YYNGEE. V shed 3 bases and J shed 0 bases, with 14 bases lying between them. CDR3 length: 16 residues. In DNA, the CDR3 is TGTGCCAGCAGCGACCTGCGGCTAGCGAGCACAGATACGCAGTATTTT. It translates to CASSDLRLASTDTQYF.

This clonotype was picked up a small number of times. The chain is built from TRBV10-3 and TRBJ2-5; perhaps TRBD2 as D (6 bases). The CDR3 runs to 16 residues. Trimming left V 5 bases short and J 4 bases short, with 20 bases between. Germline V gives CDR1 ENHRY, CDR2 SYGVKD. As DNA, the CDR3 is TGTGCCATCAGTTCCCTCACGGGACTCCCGTCAGAGACCCAGTACTTC. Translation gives CAISSLTGLPSETQYF.

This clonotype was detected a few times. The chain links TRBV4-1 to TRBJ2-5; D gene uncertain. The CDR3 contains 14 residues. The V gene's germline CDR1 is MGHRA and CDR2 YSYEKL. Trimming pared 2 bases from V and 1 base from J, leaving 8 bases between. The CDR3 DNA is TGCGCCAGCAGCCAACTACACTCCCAAGAGACCCAGTACTTC. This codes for CASSQLHSQETQYF.

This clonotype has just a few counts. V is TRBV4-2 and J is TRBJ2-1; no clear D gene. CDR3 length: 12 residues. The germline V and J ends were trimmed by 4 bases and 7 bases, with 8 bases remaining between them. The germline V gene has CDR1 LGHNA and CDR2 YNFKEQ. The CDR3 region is CASSPHLNEQFF. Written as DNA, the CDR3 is TGTGCCAGCAGCCCACACCTTAATGAGCAGTTCTTC.

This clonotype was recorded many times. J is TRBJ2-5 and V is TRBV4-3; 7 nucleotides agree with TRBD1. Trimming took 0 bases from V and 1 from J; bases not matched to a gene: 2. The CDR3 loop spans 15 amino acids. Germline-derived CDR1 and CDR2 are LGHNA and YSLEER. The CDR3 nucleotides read TGCGCCAGCAGCCAAGATTACAGGGGCCAAGAGACCCAGTACTTC. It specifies CASSQDYRGQETQYF.